The entry below gives a single T cell receptor (beta chain) sequence along with its context. What it binds is unknown. Clones were read by immunoSEQ multiplex PCR, and TCRdb kept only the in-frame ones, dropping some. The repertoire consists of 200,000 or so clones, with 70% to 85% occurring once and the leading ten covering around an eighth. This sample stems from a study of cytomegalovirus exposure and HLA in healthy donors. Study-wide context: It was reported in a later analysis that the 100 to 150 validation repertoires used the same platform as the approximately 670 first-cohort repertoires.

Overall study results and limits: Overall, approximately 150 TCR beta chains were annotated as cytomegalovirus-associated. Specific recognition of CMV antigens was confirmed in vitro for three chains (all CMV-associated).

CDR1 and CDR2 from the germline V gene are WNHNN and SYGVQD (reference sequence). CDR3 length: 14 amino acids. The V and J ends lost 5 bases and 7 bases, in that order; junction bases with no gene match: 4. The V and J genes are TRBV10-1 and TRBJ2-1; TRBD2 matches at 11 bases. This clonotype originated in a woman in her twenties or thirties in good health and CMV-seropositive. Sequencing input: PBMCs. The CDR3 loop is CASSSLAGENEQFF. The CDR3 region has the DNA TGCGCCAGCAGTTCACTAGCGGGAGAAAATGAGCAGTTCTTC.